Listed below are T cell receptor beta chains from one sample, sequenced in a study of neurological immune-mediated disorders. Each CDR3 protein gets one entry after TCRdb re-called the 5' RACE reads with MiXCR. The sample includes about 33,000 distinct CDR3 sequences, around 1.5% of them seen just once. Material: PBMCs. These receptors all come from a woman aged 25 to 39 with multiple sclerosis. CDR3s include the opening cysteine and the closing phenylalanine or tryptophan. Fields, in order: V gene, D gene, J gene, clone size, CDR3 DNA, CDR3 protein. A D gene is named only where the DNA matches it firmly. For some rows the clone size is stated as once, few or many, or as a class when expanded; others skip it.

>TRBV2|.|TRBJ1-2|many
TGTGCCAGCGGGGAGGGTACCTATGGCTACACCTTC
CASGEGTYGYTF
>TRBV7-2|TRBD2|TRBJ2-1|many
TGTGCCAGCAGCATCTCCGGGACTAGCCGGGGTGAGCAGTTCTTC
CASSISGTSRGEQFF
>TRBV20-1|.|TRBJ1-2|many
TGCAGTGCTTTAGCCGGGGCTAACTATGGCTACACCTTC
CSALAGANYGYTF
>TRBV6-5|.|TRBJ2-3|many
TGTGCCAGCAGTTACTCAGGGTACCCGGGCACAGATACGCAGTATTTT
CASSYSGYPGTDTQYF
>TRBV10-3|TRBD1|TRBJ1-1|many
TGTGCCATCAGTGAGACAGGGGACACTGAAGCTTTCTTT
CAISETGDTEAFF
>TRBV11-2|TRBD1|TRBJ2-7|many
TGTGCCAGCAGCTCCCGGGGCAGGTTTGGACAGGGAAAGTCCTACGAGCAGTACTTC
CASSSRGRFGQGKSYEQYF
>TRBV20-1|TRBD1|TRBJ2-4|medium-sized
TGCAGTGCTAGACTCCGGGACAGAATAAAAAACATTCAGTACTTC
CSARLRDRIKNIQYF
>TRBV10-3|.|TRBJ2-3|many
TGTGCCACGTCGGCAGTAAGCACAGATACGCAGTATTTT
CATSAVSTDTQYF
>TRBV5-1|TRBD1|TRBJ1-1|many
TGCGCCAGCAGCTTGGACAGGGGGCGGACTGAAGCTTTCTTT
CASSLDRGRTEAFF
>TRBV11-2|TRBD1|TRBJ2-5|many
TGTGCCAGCAGCATAGCACAGGGGTTCAGGGAGACCCAGTACTTC
CASSIAQGFRETQYF
>TRBV20-1|.|TRBJ2-5|many
TGCAGTGCTTCCGTAGGGGACCAAGAGACCCAGTACTTC
CSASVGDQETQYF
>TRBV20-1|TRBD1|TRBJ1-1|many
TGCAGTGCTAGATCCCTCAACAGGGGATCCAACACTGAAGCTTTCTTT
CSARSLNRGSNTEAFF
>TRBV7-2|TRBD2|TRBJ2-5|medium-sized
TGTGCCAGCAGCCGAGTATCACGGGGGGGGACCCAGTACTTC
CASSRVSRGGTQYF
>TRBV18|.|TRBJ1-2|many
TGTGCCAGCTCAGCGGCTAACTATGGCTACACCTTC
CASSAANYGYTF
>TRBV6-2/TRBV6-3|TRBD1|TRBJ2-2|.
TGTGCCAGCAGTTACCACAGGGGATTGGACACCGGGGAGCTGTTTTTT
CASSYHRGLDTGELFF
>TRBV10-3|.|TRBJ2-3|many
TGTGCCATCGGCCCTCGAGATACGCAGTATTTT
CAIGPRDTQYF
>TRBV5-1|.|TRBJ2-7|many
TGCGCCAGCATCACCAGAGACTACGAGCAGTACTTC
CASITRDYEQYF
>TRBV20-1|.|TRBJ2-7|.
TGCAGTGCTGAGTGGGGCGGAAAGGGTCCTAACGAGCAGTACTTC
CSAEWGGKGPNEQYF